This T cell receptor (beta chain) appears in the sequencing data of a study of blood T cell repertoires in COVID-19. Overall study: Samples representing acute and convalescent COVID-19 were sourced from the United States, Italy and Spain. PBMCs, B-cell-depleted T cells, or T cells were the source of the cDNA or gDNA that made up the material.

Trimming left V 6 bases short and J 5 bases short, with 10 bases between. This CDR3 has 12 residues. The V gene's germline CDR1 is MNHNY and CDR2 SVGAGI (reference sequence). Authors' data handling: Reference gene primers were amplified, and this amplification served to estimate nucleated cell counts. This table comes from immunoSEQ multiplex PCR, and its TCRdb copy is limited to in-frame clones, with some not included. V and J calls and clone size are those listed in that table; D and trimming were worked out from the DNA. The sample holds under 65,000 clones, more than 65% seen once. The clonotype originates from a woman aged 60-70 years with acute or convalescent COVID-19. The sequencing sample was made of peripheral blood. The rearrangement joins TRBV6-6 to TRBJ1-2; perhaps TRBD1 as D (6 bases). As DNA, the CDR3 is TGTGCCAGCAGGGCGGACAGATATGGCTACACCTTC. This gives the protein CASRADRYGYTF.